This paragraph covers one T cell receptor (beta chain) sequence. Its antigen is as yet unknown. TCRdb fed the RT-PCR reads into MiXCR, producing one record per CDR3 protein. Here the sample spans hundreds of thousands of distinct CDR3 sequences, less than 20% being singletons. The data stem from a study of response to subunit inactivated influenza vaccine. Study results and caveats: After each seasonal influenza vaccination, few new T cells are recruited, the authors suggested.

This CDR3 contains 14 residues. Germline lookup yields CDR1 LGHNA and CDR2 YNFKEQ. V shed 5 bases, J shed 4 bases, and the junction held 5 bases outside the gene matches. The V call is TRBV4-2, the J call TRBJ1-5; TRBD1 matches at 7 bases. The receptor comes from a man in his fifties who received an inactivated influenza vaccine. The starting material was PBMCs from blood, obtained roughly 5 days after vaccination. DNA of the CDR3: TGTGCCAGCAGCGCACAGGGGAATAATCAGCCCCAGCATTTT. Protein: CASSAQGNNQPQHF.